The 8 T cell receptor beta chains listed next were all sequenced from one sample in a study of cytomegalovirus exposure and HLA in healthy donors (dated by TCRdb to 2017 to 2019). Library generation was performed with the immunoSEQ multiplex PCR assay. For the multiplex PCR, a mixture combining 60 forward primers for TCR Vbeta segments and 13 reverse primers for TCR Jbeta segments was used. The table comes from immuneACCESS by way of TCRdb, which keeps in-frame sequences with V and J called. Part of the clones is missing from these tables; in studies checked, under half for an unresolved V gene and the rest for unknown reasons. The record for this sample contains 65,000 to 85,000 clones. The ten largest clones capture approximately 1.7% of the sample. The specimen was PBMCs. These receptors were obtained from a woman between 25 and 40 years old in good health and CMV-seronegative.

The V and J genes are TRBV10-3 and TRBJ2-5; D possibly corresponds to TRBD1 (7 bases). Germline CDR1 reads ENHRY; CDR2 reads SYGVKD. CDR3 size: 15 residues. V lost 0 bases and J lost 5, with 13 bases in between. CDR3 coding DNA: TGTGCCATCAGTGAGTCAGGAGGGGGCGCGGAGACCCAGTACTTC. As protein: CAISESGGGAETQYF.

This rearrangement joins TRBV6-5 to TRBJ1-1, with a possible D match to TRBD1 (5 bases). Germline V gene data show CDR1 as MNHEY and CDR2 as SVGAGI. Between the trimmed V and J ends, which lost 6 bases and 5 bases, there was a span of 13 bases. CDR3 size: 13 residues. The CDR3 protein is CASRYRGVTEAFF. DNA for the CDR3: TGTGCCAGCAGATACCGGGGGGTGACTGAAGCTTTCTTT.

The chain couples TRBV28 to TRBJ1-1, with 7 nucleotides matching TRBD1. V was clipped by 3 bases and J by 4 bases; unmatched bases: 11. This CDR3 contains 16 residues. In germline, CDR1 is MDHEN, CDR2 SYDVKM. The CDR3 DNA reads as TGTGCCAGCAGTTTGCCCCAGGGGGAGGTGGGCACTGAAGCTTTCTTT. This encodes CASSLPQGEVGTEAFF. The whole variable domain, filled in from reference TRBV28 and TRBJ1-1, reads DVKVTQSSRYLVKRTGEKVFLECVQDMDHENMFWYRQDPGLGLRLIYFSYDVKMKEKGDIPEGYSVSREKKERFSLILESASTNQTSMYLCASSLPQGEVGTEAFFGQGTRLTVV.

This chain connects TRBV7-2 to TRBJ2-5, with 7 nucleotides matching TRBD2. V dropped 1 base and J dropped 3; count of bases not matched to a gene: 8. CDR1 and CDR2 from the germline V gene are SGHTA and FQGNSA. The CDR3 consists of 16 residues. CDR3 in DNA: TGTGCCAGCAGCTTAGACTCGGGGCTAGCGGAAGAGACCCAGTACTTC. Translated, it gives CASSLDSGLAEETQYF.

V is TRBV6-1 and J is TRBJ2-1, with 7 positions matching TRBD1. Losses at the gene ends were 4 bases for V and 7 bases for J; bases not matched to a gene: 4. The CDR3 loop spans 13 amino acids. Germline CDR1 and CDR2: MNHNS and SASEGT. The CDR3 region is CASSVKGANEQFF. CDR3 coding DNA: TGTGCCAGCAGTGTTAAGGGGGCGAATGAGCAGTTCTTC.

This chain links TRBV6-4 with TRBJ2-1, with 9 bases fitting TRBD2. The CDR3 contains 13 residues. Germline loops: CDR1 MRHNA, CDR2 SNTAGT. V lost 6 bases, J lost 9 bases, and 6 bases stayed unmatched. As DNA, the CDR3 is TGTGCCAGCAGAGATCTAGCGGGATCTGAGCAGTTCTTC. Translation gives CASRDLAGSEQFF.

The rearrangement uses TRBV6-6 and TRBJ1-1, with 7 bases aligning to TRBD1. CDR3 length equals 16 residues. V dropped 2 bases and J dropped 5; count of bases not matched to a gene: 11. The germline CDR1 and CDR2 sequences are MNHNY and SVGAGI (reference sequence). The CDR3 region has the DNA TGTGCCAGCAGTTACCCGGCGACAGGGTTTGGGACTGAAGCTTTCTTT. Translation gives CASSYPATGFGTEAFF.

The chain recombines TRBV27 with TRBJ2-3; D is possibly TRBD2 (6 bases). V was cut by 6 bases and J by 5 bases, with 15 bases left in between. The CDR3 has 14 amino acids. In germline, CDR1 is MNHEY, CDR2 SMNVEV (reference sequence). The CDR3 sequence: CASSTRSEGDTQYF. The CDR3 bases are TGTGCCAGCAGCACACGATCGGAGGGAGATACGCAGTATTTT.